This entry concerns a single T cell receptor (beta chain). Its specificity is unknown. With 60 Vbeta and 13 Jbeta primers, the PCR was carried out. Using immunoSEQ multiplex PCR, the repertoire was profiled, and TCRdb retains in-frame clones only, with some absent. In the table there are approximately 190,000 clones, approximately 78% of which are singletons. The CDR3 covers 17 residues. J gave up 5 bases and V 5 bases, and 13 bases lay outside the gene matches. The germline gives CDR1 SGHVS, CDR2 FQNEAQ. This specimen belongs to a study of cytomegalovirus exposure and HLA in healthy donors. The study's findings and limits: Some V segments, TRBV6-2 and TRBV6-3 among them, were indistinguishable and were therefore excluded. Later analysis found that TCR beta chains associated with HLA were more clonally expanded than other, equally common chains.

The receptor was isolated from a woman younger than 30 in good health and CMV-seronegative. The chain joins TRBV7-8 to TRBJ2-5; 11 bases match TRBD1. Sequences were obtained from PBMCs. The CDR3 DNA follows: TGTGCCAGCAGCCCGCACGAAGGACAGGGGGCTGGGGAGACCCAGTACTTC. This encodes CASSPHEGQGAGETQYF.